This passage covers 4 T cell receptor beta chains from one sample sequenced in a study of blood T cell repertoires in COVID-19. Sequenced by immunoSEQ multiplex PCR; TCRdb stores in-frame clones only, minus some. Of under 400,000 clones listed, around 90% are singletons. The sample consisted of peripheral blood. These receptors came from a woman aged 60 to 75 with COVID-19, enrolled during active disease.

The chain has TRBV19 and TRBJ2-4; 7 bases fit TRBD1. Germline V gives CDR1 LNHDA, CDR2 SQIVND (reference sequence). The CDR3 covers 16 residues. After removal of 5 bases from V and 2 bases from J, the junction contained 9 bases not matched to a gene. The DNA for the CDR3 is TGTGCCAGTAGTTTACAGACAGGGCCCCCCAAAAACATTCAGTACTTC. Translating it yields CASSLQTGPPKNIQYF.

CDR3 in DNA: TGCAGCGCCGGCGGCCAGGGCAACCTACGAGAGCAGTACTTC. It specifies CSAGGQGNLREQYF. This sequence joins TRBV29-1 and TRBJ2-7; possibly TRBD1 for D (5 bases). Germline V CDR1 and CDR2: SQVTM, ANQGSEA. This CDR3 has 14 residues. V dropped 7 bases and J dropped 7 bases, with 23 bases sitting between them.

CDR3 nucleotide sequence: TGTGCCAGCAGCCAGGACACCCTGAGGAGAATCCTCCACTTT. Translating gives CASSQDTLRRILHF. The rearrangement links TRBV6-6 to TRBJ1-6, with D possibly matching TRBD1 (5 bases). The CDR3 sequence is 14 residues long. V lost 6 bases and J 15 bases, leaving 21 bases between the germline ends. Germline CDR1 MNHNY, CDR2 SVGAGI (reference sequence).

The CDR3 DNA follows: TGTGCCAGCAGCTTGAGGGGGACCGTTTTTGGCTACACCTTC. It yields the protein CASSLRGTVFGYTF. The rearrangement links TRBV5-6 to TRBJ1-2, with TRBD1 as a possible D gene (6 bases). This CDR3 spans 14 amino acids. Trimming stripped 1 base from V and 7 bases from J, with 14 bases between. CDR1 is SGHDT, CDR2 YYEEEE, per germline.